Sequencing of this T cell receptor beta chain was carried out in a study of Graves' ophthalmopathy and Graves' hyperthyroidism (dated by TCRdb to between 2018 and 2020). The study in broad terms: Peripheral blood was collected before any treatment was given, at the time of initial diagnosis. The study used signatures of the TCR beta repertoire to tell Graves' ophthalmopathy apart from Graves' hyperthyroidism and to predict which patients would progress to ophthalmopathy. In total, 135 blood samples were TCR-sequenced: under 45 ophthalmopathy, 80 or so hyperthyroidism and some 17 hyperthyroidism-to-ophthalmopathy patients. A discovery set of 100 patients (around 45 ophthalmopathy, about 58 stable hyperthyroidism) was enrolled to explore V-J signatures distinguishing ophthalmopathy from hyperthyroidism. An independent validation cohort was composed of approximately 18 hyperthyroidism patients and around 16 patients who later progressed from hyperthyroidism to ophthalmopathy. In more than five hyperthyroidism patients, the T-cell repertoires found in thyroid tissue were compared with those found in blood. Once sampling was done, hyperthyroidism patients were given methimazole at a starting dose of 30 mg daily, while ophthalmopathy patients were given high-dose intravenous methylprednisolone. The 100 discovery patients were randomly split 7:3 into training and test sets. Results the study describes overall, beyond this receptor: Among expanded thyroid clonotypes with frequency above 0.001, most also showed up in blood, which suggests that blood repertoires may reflect the thyroid immune response. In validation, the model predicted ophthalmopathy progression with roughly 68% sensitivity and around 72% specificity; about a dozen predicted patients were CT-confirmed with GO in a median of approximately six months. Sample size was not statistically predetermined, and group allocation was not concealed from the investigators. In cross-validation, the 13-signature model distinguished ophthalmopathy from stable hyperthyroidism with about 90% sensitivity and approximately 81% specificity, while in the test set the corresponding values were 80% and 75%.

For repertoire sequencing, the TCR beta CDR3 regions were amplified from RNA transcripts. The first round of RT-PCR was done with HTBI primers and the Qiagen OneStep RT-PCR kit, and was followed by a second round of multiplex PCR, then size selection and purification. Libraries were sequenced on an Illumina HiSeq2000 using paired-end 100 bp reads. The paper's processing steps were these. SOAPnuke was used for read processing, and reads with adapters, uncalled bases, a mean Phred below 15, or no exact constant-primer or identifier match were discarded. COPE v1.2.5 was used to merge high-quality paired reads. Unique nucleotide sequences were defined as clonotypes and aligned to IMGT TRB V, D and J references using MiTCR v1.1. The analysis was limited to V-J combinations with a frequency above 0.0001, which together covered over 99% of the repertoires. For each V-J combination, a TCR clonal expansion and chaos score was defined as the ratio of F50 clonal expansion to chaos observed in the TCRdist matrix. Features were reduced by Welch's t-statistics and random forest to 10 to 15 V-J combinations, which fed a naive Bayes classifier. The Morisita-Horn index was used to measure how similar the thyroid and blood repertoires were. TCRdb reworked the public reads: Q25 trimming with fastp, MiXCR clone assembly, productive beta chains retained. Merged by CDR3 protein, the rows form single entries marked with the most common genes and DNA. The V and J calls, along with clone size, are taken from TCRdb and not from the paper's own processing. For this sample there are over 500,000 distinct CDR3 sequences; about a fifth appear just once. Jointly, the top ten make up approximately 7.7% of the sample.

Counted from cysteine to phenylalanine, this CDR3 has 13 amino acids. Only CDR3 DNA remains: 39 bases, in frame from the first base. A distance of 6 bases separates the germline ends of V and J, which lose 0 bases and 1 base respectively. Sequences GTSNPN (CDR1) and SVGIG (CDR2) are obtained from the germline V gene (reference sequence). Stable hyperthyroidism was defined as no progression to ophthalmopathy within 18 months of follow-up. Patients with hyperthyroidism were aged 18 to 65 years, had been newly diagnosed, and had a disease duration of less than 2 months. Patients with other autoimmune diseases, uncontrolled infections, pregnancy or lactation were excluded. Diagnosis relied on clinical symptoms, serum thyroxine, TRAb, thyroid ultrasound and orbital computed tomography. PBMCs were isolated from about 10 ml of fresh peripheral blood by Ficoll-Paque density gradient centrifugation. Total RNA was extracted with Trizol reagent and quality-checked on an Agilent 2100 Bioanalyzer.

This clonotype was detected ten times or more. It lacks a known antigen. Base qualities were left out, and no much larger clone turns up one base away. The sequenced material came from peripheral blood. The source is a woman aged 18 to 35 with stable Graves' hyperthyroidism. Some clones in this sample may be carry-over from other donors' samples. Donor details come from another sample of the same person, matched by shared clones. In this chain, TRBV30 is recombined with TRBJ1-2, and TRBD1 may be the D gene, going by 5 matching bases. In nucleotide form, the sequence is TGTGCCTGGAGTGTGGACAATAACTATGGCTACACCTTC. It specifies CAWSVDNNYGYTF.